A single sample gave rise to the 6 T cell receptor beta chains below, sequenced in a study of CD8 T cells in Susac syndrome. The RNA, 0.5 to 1 ug, was put through reverse transcription using random hexamers. MiXCR, applied by TCRdb to the immunoSEQ multiplex PCR reads, yields one record per CDR3 protein. The data show 100,000 to 150,000 distinct CDR3 sequences, with over 85% seen just once and less than 0.4% held by the top ten. The specimen sequenced was CD8+ T cells from PBMCs. These receptors were taken from a human donor with multiple sclerosis.

The V gene is TRBV7-9, the J gene TRBJ2-4; weak D call: TRBD2 (5 bases). V gave up 4 bases and J gave up 0 bases, with 13 bases separating them. The germline V gene has CDR1 SEHNR and CDR2 FQNEAQ (reference sequence). The CDR3 has 16 residues. The CDR3 loop reads CASSSLRGAAKNIQYF. CDR3 nucleotides: TGTGCCAGCAGCTCCCTCCGGGGTGCAGCCAAAAACATTCAGTACTTC.

V gene TRBV11-1 combines with J gene TRBJ2-3; weak D call: TRBD1 (6 bases). V was cut by 6 bases and J by 5 bases, with 12 bases left in between. Germline CDR1 and CDR2: SGHAT and FQDESV (reference sequence). The CDR3 contains 13 residues. CDR3 bases: TGTGCCAGCAGTTCAACAGGGTTAGATACGCAGTATTTT. Translating it yields CASSSTGLDTQYF.

The chain has TRBV29-1 and TRBJ2-2; D ambiguous. CDR1 is SQVTM and CDR2 is ANQGSEA in the germline V gene. V gave up 7 bases and J gave up 4 bases, with 7 bases separating them. This CDR3 has 11 amino acids. The CDR3 sequence is CSAISTGELFF. Here the CDR3 DNA reads TGCAGCGCCATATCCACCGGGGAGCTGTTTTTT.

As DNA, the CDR3 is TGTGCCAGTAGTATAGACAGAAAAGTACAGCATTTT. Protein: CASSIDRKVQHF. J is TRBJ1-5 and V is TRBV19; unclear D gene. Germline CDR1 and CDR2: LNHDA and SQIVND (reference sequence). V was trimmed by 0 bases and J by 13 bases, leaving 10 bases between them. CDR3 length: 12 residues.

J is TRBJ1-1 and V is TRBV19; a weak D match, TRBD1 (6 bases). The CDR3 spans 13 residues. Germline V gene data show CDR1 as LNHDA and CDR2 as SQIVND (reference sequence). Trimming shortened V by 5 bases and J by 5 bases, and 12 bases separated the two germline ends. DNA for the CDR3: TGTGCCAGTAGTTCGACAGGTTTTACTGAAGCTTTCTTT. Its protein is CASSSTGFTEAFF.

CDR3 sequence (DNA): TGCGCCAGCAGCCAAGAGGTGACTAGCCTGAAACGGCAGTTCTTC. Translated: CASSQEVTSLKRQFF. V and J are TRBV4-1 and TRBJ2-1; 7 bases agree with TRBD2. CDR3 length: 15 residues. Germline V gene lookup returns CDR1 MGHRA and CDR2 YSYEKL. Trimming removed 0 bases from V and 12 bases from J; junction bases left unmatched: 11.